The next 11 T cell receptor beta chains were all read from a single sample in a study of shared clonotypes between healthy human individuals. Naive CD8 cells lacked CD45RO, underwent positive selection for CCR7 and left out terminally differentiated effector memory CD45RA+ cells. Measured with immunoSEQ multiplex PCR; TCRdb has only the in-frame clones, and not every one. This table has around 1.9 million clones, about 92% appearing once. Source material: naive CD8+ T cells from PBMCs. These receptors originate from a man aged 18 to 30 in good health. Some clones in this sample may be carry-over from other donors' samples.

The J gene is TRBJ2-3, the V gene TRBV2, with unresolved D. V lost 3 bases to trimming and J lost 0 bases, with 7 bases between them. This CDR3 contains 14 residues. Germline V gene lookup returns CDR1 SNHLY and CDR2 FYNNEI. The CDR3 loop reads CASSEGWSTDTQYF. The CDR3 coding sequence is TGTGCCAGCAGTGAGGGTTGGAGCACAGATACGCAGTATTTT.

The chain joins TRBV27 to TRBJ2-7, with a weak D call TRBD2 (6 bases). The CDR3 contains 16 residues. Germline V gives CDR1 MNHEY, CDR2 SMNVEV (reference sequence). Trimming stripped 1 base from V and 3 bases from J, with 16 bases between. CDR3 loop: CASSLYPSAKNYEQYF. CDR3 nucleotides: TGTGCCAGCAGTTTATATCCTAGCGCGAAAAACTACGAGCAGTACTTC.

The chain couples TRBV7-9 to TRBJ2-2; 7 bases map to TRBD1. Trimming removed 6 bases from V and 5 bases from J; junction bases left unmatched: 6. In germline, CDR1 is SEHNR, CDR2 FQNEAQ (reference sequence). The length of the CDR3 is 14 residues. This CDR3 reads CASRTGMGTGELFF. CDR3 coding DNA: TGTGCCAGCAGGACAGGGATGGGGACCGGGGAGCTGTTTTTT.

This clone was recorded once. The V gene is TRBV10-2, the J gene TRBJ2-5; 8 bases line up with TRBD2. Germline loops: CDR1 WSHSY, CDR2 SAAADI. This CDR3 comprises 12 residues. With V trimmed by 7 bases and J by 5 bases, 3 bases remained unmatched. CDR3 in DNA: TGCGCCAGCACCGGCGGGAGGGAGACCCAGTACTTC. Its protein product is CASTGGRETQYF.

A note on this clone: Other nucleotide sequences from this sample produce the same CDR3. The chain combines TRBV27 with TRBJ1-2; 9 bases fit TRBD1. The germline V gene encodes CDR1 MNHEY and CDR2 SMNVEV (reference sequence). There are 14 residues in the CDR3. The V segment lost 6 bases and the J segment 3 bases; nucleotides outside the gene matches: 5. The DNA of the CDR3 is TGTGCCAGCAGCATTACAGGGGGCCACTATGGCTACACCTTC. Translation: CASSITGGHYGYTF.

The chain links TRBV4-1 to TRBJ2-3, with a weak D call TRBD1 (5 bases). The CDR3 runs 12 residues. Germline loops: CDR1 MGHRA, CDR2 YSYEKL. Deletions cut 10 bases from V and 7 bases from J, with 15 bases between. In DNA form, the CDR3 reads TGCGCCATCCTTTTAAAGGACAATACGCAGTATTTT. It specifies CAILLKDNTQYF.

V usage is TRBV29-1 and J usage is TRBJ2-7, with D possibly matching TRBD2 (5 bases). V was cut by 5 bases and J by 0 bases, with 11 bases left in between. CDR1 and CDR2 (germline): SQVTM, ANQGSEA. The CDR3 contains 13 residues. This chain's CDR3 is CSVTPGSSYEQYF. The CDR3 coding sequence is TGCAGCGTTACTCCGGGGAGCTCCTACGAGCAGTACTTC.

The rearrangement uses TRBV5-1 and TRBJ2-1, with D perhaps matching TRBD2 (5 bases). V was trimmed by 2 bases and J by 8 bases, leaving 11 bases between them. Germline V CDR1 and CDR2: SGHRS, YFSETQ. CDR3 length: 13 amino acids. CDR3 sequence reads: CASSFGLRDEQFF. The CDR3 DNA reads as TGCGCCAGCAGCTTCGGACTGCGCGATGAGCAGTTCTTC.

J is TRBJ2-1 and V is TRBV27, with D perhaps given as TRBD1 or TRBD2 (5 bases each). Trimming took 5 bases from V and 4 from J, leaving 18 bases between them. Germline V lookup: CDR1 MNHEY, CDR2 SMNVEV (reference sequence). The CDR3 has 16 residues. The CDR3 is CASSLGRPSSYNEQFF. The CDR3 coding sequence is TGTGCCAGCAGTCTGGGACGGCCTTCGAGTTACAATGAGCAGTTCTTC.

This rearrangement joins TRBV2 to TRBJ1-5, with D uncertain. The V end lost 4 bases, the J end lost 7 bases, and 14 bases lay between the germline ends. CDR1 is SNHLY and CDR2 is FYNNEI in the germline V gene. The CDR3 extends over 14 amino acids. The CDR3 is CASSGSPGGQPQHF. The CDR3 DNA sequence: TGTGCCAGCAGTGGGAGCCCAGGAGGCCAGCCCCAGCATTTT. Using reference TRBV2 and TRBJ1-5 for the parts outside the CDR3, the full variable domain is EPEVTQTPSHQVTQMGQEVILRCVPISNHLYFYWYRQILGQKVEFLVSFYNNEISEKSEIFDDQFSVERPDGSNFTLKIRSTKLEDSAMYFCASSGSPGGQPQHFGDGTRLSIL.

Regarding this clone: Other DNA sequences in this sample translate to the same CDR3. The chain couples TRBV7-9 to TRBJ2-7, with D possibly matching TRBD2 (6 bases). From germline, CDR1 is SEHNR and CDR2 FQNEAQ (reference sequence). Trimming shortened V by 5 bases and J by 2 bases, and 7 bases separated the two germline ends. The CDR3 is made up of 12 amino acids. In DNA, the CDR3 is TGTGCCAGCAGCCCTAGCGCCTACGAGCAGTACTTC. As protein: CASSPSAYEQYF.